This TCR beta chain emerged from a study of CD4+ T cells in melanoma. The count of this clone is one. Its antigen remains unidentified. The repertoire was sequenced with immunoSEQ multiplex PCR; TCRdb's copy has only in-frame clones and lacks some. This table has over 100,000 clones, approximately 92% appearing once. Notes on the study in general: Neoantigen-specific CD4+ T cells in melanoma reportedly had diverse differentiation states.

The CDR3 is 16 residues long. Per the germline V gene, CDR1 is MGHRA and CDR2 is YSYEKL. V gave up 3 bases and J gave up 0 bases, with 11 bases separating them. Sequencing was done on a sample of peripheral blood. The rearrangement links TRBV4-1 to TRBJ2-2, with D maybe TRBD1 (6 bases). The receptor was derived from a human donor with melanoma. In DNA, the CDR3 is TGCGCCAGCAGCCAGGCCGGGACATCGAACACCGGGGAGCTGTTTTTT. This sequence encodes CASSQAGTSNTGELFF.